The rows below give T cell receptor beta chains drawn from one sample of a study of T cell responses to AZD1222 COVID-19 vaccine. Data came from immunoSEQ multiplex PCR; TCRdb stores just in-frame clones and leaves some out. The table includes around 99,000 clones, 80% to 90% detected once. The specimen was peripheral blood, collected on day 0 of AZD1222 vaccination. All receptors come from an adult in good health. Both conserved end residues are part of each CDR3. The D gene is left open where the match is weak. The size entry is marked missing in some rows and otherwise reads once, few, many or a size class.

size	V	J	D	CDR3	DNA
.	TRBV5-1	TRBJ2-7	.	CASSSESFYEQYF	TGCGCCAGCAGCTCGGAGTCGTTCTACGAGCAGTACTTC
.	TRBV5-4	TRBJ1-2	TRBD1	CASSWTGVLGGYTF	TGTGCCAGCAGCTGGACAGGGGTTTTGGGTGGCTACACCTTC
.	TRBV11-3	TRBJ1-1	TRBD1	CASSFTGANTEAFF	TGTGCCAGCAGCTTTACAGGGGCGAACACTGAAGCTTTCTTT
.	TRBV2	TRBJ2-7	TRBD2	CASRGTTGSYEQYF	TGTGCCAGCAGGGGGACTACCGGCTCCTACGAGCAGTACTTC
.	TRBV6-6	TRBJ2-2	TRBD2	CASSPWASGRTTGELFF	TGTGCCAGCAGTCCATGGGCGAGCGGGAGGACCACCGGGGAGCTGTTTTTT
.	TRBV7-2	TRBJ1-2	TRBD1	CASSPRTGSGYGYTF	TGTGCCAGCAGCCCACGGACAGGGAGCGGCTATGGCTACACCTTC
.	TRBV6-6	TRBJ1-5	.	CASSYSRNGNQPQHF	TGTGCCAGCAGTTACTCTAGAAACGGAAATCAGCCCCAGCATTTT
.	TRBV9	TRBJ2-1	TRBD1	CASSVEGQGRSYNEQFF	TGTGCCAGCAGCGTAGAAGGACAGGGCCGCTCCTACAATGAGCAGTTCTTC
.	TRBV15	TRBJ1-4	.	CATSREQTTNEKLFF	TGTGCCACCAGCAGAGAGCAGACAACTAATGAAAAACTGTTTTTT
.	TRBV7-9	TRBJ2-5	.	CASSLLGLLGQETQYF	TGTGCCAGCAGCTTATTGGGTTTACTAGGCCAAGAGACCCAGTACTTC
.	TRBV7-9	TRBJ1-2	TRBD1	CASSLALDRGGYTF	TGTGCCAGCAGCTTAGCTCTGGACAGGGGCGGCTACACCTTC
.	TRBV24-1	TRBJ2-7	TRBD2	CATGTSGYHEQYF	TGTGCCACTGGGACTAGCGGGTACCACGAGCAGTACTTC
.	TRBV6-5	TRBJ1-2	.	CASSSGGGRGYTF	TGTGCCAGCAGTTCGGGAGGGGGTCGTGGCTACACCTTC
.	TRBV7-8	TRBJ1-4	TRBD1	CASSKQGWGEKLFF	TGTGCCAGCAGCAAACAGGGGTGGGGTGAAAAACTGTTTTTT
.	TRBV25-1	TRBJ1-5	TRBD1	CASTQGGAESNQPQHF	TGTGCCAGCACCCAGGGGGGCGCTGAGAGCAATCAGCCCCAGCATTTT
.	TRBV28	TRBJ1-4	TRBD1	CASSWTGRQGEKLFF	TGTGCCAGCAGTTGGACAGGGCGACAGGGGGAAAAACTGTTTTTT
.	TRBV5-1	TRBJ2-1	TRBD2	CASSLSPVASGSSYNEQFF	TGCGCCAGCAGCTTGAGCCCCGTGGCTAGCGGGAGTTCCTACAATGAGCAGTTCTTC
once	TRBV7-3	TRBJ2-6	.	CASSLPGSKGANVLTF	TGTGCCAGCAGCTTACCTGGGTCTAAAGGGGCCAACGTCCTGACTTTC